Each of the 5 T cell receptor beta chains below was sequenced from the same sample in a study of shared clonotypes between healthy human individuals (dated by TCRdb to 2020 to 2021). The library was prepared using the immunoSEQ multiplex PCR assay. This is the immuneACCESS table as TCRdb keeps it, with only in-frame sequences that have V and J called. A part of the clones is gone; compared with another copy, unresolved V genes explain less than half, and the rest is unexplained. Here the sample has nearly 1,000,000 clones; roughly 72% occur a single time. About 1.5% of the sample is in the top ten clones. The specimen was memory CD4+ T cells sorted from blood. Reading the label with the study, this specimen's cell subset or site is: CD45RA-negative fraction. These receptors came from a young man in good health.

In its sample, this clone was seen once. The chain carries TRBV21-1 and TRBJ2-1; TRBD1 was called by the table and not checked on the DNA. TRBV21-1 has pseudogene status. This CDR3 region has 15 residues. The CDR3 protein is CASSKAGQGGGEQFF. Here the CDR3 DNA reads TGTGCCAGCAGCAAAGCGGGGCAGGGTGGCGGTGAGCAGTTCTTC.

In regard to this clone: Different DNA sequences within this sample yield the same CDR3. J is TRBJ1-1 and V is TRBV5-1; the D is unclear. CDR3 length equals 14 residues. The ends were cut back, 0 bases at V and 1 base at J, with 7 bases in the middle. The germline V gene has CDR1 SGHRS and CDR2 YFSETQ. This CDR3 is CASSLAGQNTEAFF. The CDR3 bases are TGCGCCAGCAGCTTGGCCGGGCAGAACACTGAAGCTTTCTTT. Full variable domain (rest looked up from reference TRBV5-1 and TRBJ1-1): KAGVTQTPRYLIKTRGQQVTLSCSPISGHRSVSWYQQTPGQGLQFLFEYFSETQRNKGNFPGRFSGRQFSNSRSEMNVSTLELGDSALYLCASSLAGQNTEAFFGQGTRLTVV.

The chain links TRBV5-1 to TRBJ1-4, with D possibly matching TRBD1 (6 bases). CDR1 is SGHRS, CDR2 YFSETQ, per germline. CDR3 size: 15 residues. Trimming took off 0 bases at V and 8 bases at J, with 14 bases between the two ends. CDR3 protein: CASSLVNRAGEKLFF. For the CDR3, the DNA is TGCGCCAGCAGCTTGGTGAACAGGGCGGGGGAAAAACTGTTTTTT. The whole variable domain, filled in from reference TRBV5-1 and TRBJ1-4, reads KAGVTQTPRYLIKTRGQQVTLSCSPISGHRSVSWYQQTPGQGLQFLFEYFSETQRNKGNFPGRFSGRQFSNSRSEMNVSTLELGDSALYLCASSLVNRAGEKLFFGSGTQLSVL.

This clone was recorded only once. This chain connects TRBV18 to TRBJ2-7, with 7 bases matching TRBD1. CDR1 is KGHSH and CDR2 is LQKENI in the germline V gene. V lost 2 bases, J lost 6 bases, and 7 bases stayed unmatched. This CDR3 spans 14 amino acids. The CDR3 sequence: CASSPDRAAVEQYF. CDR3 nucleotides: TGTGCCAGCTCACCAGACAGGGCGGCGGTCGAGCAGTACTTC.

This chain joins TRBV5-4 and TRBJ2-3; 10 bases map to TRBD2. The length of the CDR3 is 15 residues. Per germline, CDR1 SGHNT and CDR2 YYREEE (reference sequence). The V gene end was trimmed by 4 bases and the J gene end by 7 bases; junction bases not matched to a gene: 9. CDR3 sequence: CASSPGTSGAYTQYF. CDR3 in DNA: TGTGCCAGCAGCCCTGGTACTAGCGGGGCCTATACGCAGTATTTT.